Detailed here is one T cell receptor beta chain. The antigen is unknown. Because the CDR3's place on the DNA is in doubt, the DNA is left out and the CDR3 is given as listed by TCRdb. This sample stems from a study of radiotherapy plus CTLA-4 blockade in lung cancer. Overall study: Roughly a sixth of enrolled patients responded objectively, and 25% to 40% had disease control.

The CDR3 is 15 amino acids long, termini counted. Per the germline V gene, CDR1 is MNHEY and CDR2 is SMNVEV (reference sequence). Sequencing used immunoSEQ multiplex PCR; TCRdb keeps in-frame clones, though not all of them. The sample contains about 90,000 clones, roughly 78% of which appear only once. Study outcomes and limitations: There was expansion of tumor-derived TCR clones in blood after radiotherapy plus ipilimumab.

The sequences come from peripheral blood, collected from a patient treated with radiotherapy plus ipilimumab. The J gene is TRBJ1-4, the V gene TRBV27. The TCR sequence derives from a human donor with non-small cell lung cancer that progressed on radiotherapy plus ipilimumab. CDR3 protein: CASSSSTEGNEKLFF.